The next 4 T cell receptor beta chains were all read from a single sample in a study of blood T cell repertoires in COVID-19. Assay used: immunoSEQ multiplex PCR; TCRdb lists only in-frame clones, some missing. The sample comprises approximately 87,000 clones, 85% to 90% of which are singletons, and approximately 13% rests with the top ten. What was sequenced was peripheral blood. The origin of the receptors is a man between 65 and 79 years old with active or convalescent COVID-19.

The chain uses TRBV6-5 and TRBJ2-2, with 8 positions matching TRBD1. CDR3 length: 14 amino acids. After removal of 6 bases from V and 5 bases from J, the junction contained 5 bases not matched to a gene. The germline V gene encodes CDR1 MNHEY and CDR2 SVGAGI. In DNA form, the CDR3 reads TGTGCCAGCAGACCCGACAGGGGTACCGGGGAGCTGTTTTTT. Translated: CASRPDRGTGELFF.

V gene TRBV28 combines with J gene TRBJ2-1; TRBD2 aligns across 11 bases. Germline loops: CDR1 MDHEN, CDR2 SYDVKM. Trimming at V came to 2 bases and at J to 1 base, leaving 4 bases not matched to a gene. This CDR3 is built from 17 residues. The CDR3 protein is CASSLVTSGKSYNEQFF. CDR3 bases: TGTGCCAGCAGTTTAGTGACTAGCGGGAAGTCCTACAATGAGCAGTTCTTC.

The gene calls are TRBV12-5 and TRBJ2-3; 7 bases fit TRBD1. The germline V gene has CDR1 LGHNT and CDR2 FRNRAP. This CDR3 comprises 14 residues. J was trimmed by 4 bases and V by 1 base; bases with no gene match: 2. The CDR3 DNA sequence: TGTGCTAGTGGTTTGGGGCAGGGGGCAGATACGCAGTATTTT. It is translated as CASGLGQGADTQYF.

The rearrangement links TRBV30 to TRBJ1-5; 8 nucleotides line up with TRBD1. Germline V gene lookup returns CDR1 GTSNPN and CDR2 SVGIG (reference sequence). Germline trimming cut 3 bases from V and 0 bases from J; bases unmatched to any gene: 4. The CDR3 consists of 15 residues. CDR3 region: CAWSRTGISNQPQHF. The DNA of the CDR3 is TGTGCCTGGAGCCGGACAGGGATTAGCAATCAGCCCCAGCATTTT.